Listed here are 4 T cell receptor beta chains from one sample, sequenced in a study of blood T cell repertoires in COVID-19. The method was immunoSEQ multiplex PCR; TCRdb's version includes in-frame clones alone and lacks a portion of them. The sample shows around 470,000 clones, 75% to 90% of them seen only once. Material: peripheral blood. These receptors came from a man between 18 and 35 years old with COVID-19, enrolled during active disease.

V and J are TRBV5-4 and TRBJ1-6, with 10 bases aligning to TRBD1. This CDR3 contains 14 residues. The V gene's germline CDR1 is SGHNT and CDR2 YYREEE (reference sequence). The ends lost 5 bases at V and 8 bases at J; junction bases unmatched: 4. CDR3 sequence: CASRRDRGDSPLHF. The CDR3, as DNA: TGTGCCAGCAGGCGGGACAGGGGTGATTCACCCCTCCACTTT.

DNA for the CDR3: TGCGCCAGGGAAAGAAGGGGACTAGCGGGACGGGAGGCCAAAAACATTCAGTACTTC. It translates to CARERRGLAGREAKNIQYF. The chain combines TRBV5-1 with TRBJ2-4; 13 bases are a match to TRBD2. Losses at the gene ends were 8 bases for V and 1 base for J; bases not matched to a gene: 15. Germline V CDR1 and CDR2: SGHRS, YFSETQ. There are 19 residues in the CDR3.

The rearrangement links TRBV18 to TRBJ2-1; TRBD2 is a possible D gene (5 bases). The CDR3 extends over 17 amino acids. V shed 2 bases and J shed 8 bases, with 22 bases lying between them. The germline gives CDR1 KGHSH, CDR2 LQKENI. For the CDR3, the DNA is TGTGCCAGCTCACCAAGCAGAGCCGCACCCCGGGATGATGAGCAGTTCTTC. Amino acid sequence: CASSPSRAAPRDDEQFF.

This sequence joins TRBV3-1 (or the pseudogene TRBV3-2) and TRBJ2-1; 11 positions match TRBD2. From germline, CDR1 is LGHDT and CDR2 YNNKEL (reference sequence). The V and J ends lost 4 bases and 6 bases, in that order; junction bases with no gene match: 5. CDR3 length: 15 residues. The CDR3 DNA reads as TGTGCCAGCAGCCTGAGGCTAGCGGGAGGCAATGAGCAGTTCTTC. Translation gives CASSLRLAGGNEQFF.